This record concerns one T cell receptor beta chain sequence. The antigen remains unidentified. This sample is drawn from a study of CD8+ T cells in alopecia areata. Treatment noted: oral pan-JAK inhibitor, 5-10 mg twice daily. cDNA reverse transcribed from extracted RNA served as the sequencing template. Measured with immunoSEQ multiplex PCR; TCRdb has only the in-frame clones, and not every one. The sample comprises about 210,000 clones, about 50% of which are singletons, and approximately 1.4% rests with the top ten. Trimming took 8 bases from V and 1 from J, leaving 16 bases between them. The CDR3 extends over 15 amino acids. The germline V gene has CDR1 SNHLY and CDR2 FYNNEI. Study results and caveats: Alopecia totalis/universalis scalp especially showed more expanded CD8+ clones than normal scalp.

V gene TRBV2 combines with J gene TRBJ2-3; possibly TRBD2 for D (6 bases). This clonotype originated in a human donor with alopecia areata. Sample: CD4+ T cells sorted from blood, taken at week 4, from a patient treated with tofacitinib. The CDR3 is CASVLDGGGTDTQYF. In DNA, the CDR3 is TGTGCCAGCGTGTTGGACGGGGGTGGCACAGATACGCAGTATTTT.